This entry lists 15 T cell receptor beta chains sequenced from one sample in a study of blood T cell repertoires in COVID-19 (TCRdb year 2020). The method was the immunoSEQ multiplex PCR assay. As stored in TCRdb, this immuneACCESS dataset retains in-frame rearrangements with V and J assigned. A fraction of the clones does not appear; measured against another copy, unresolved V genes explain less than half of the discrepancy, and the remainder lacks a known reason. This sample holds about 190,000 clones; less than 85% were observed only once. Approximately 3% of the sample belongs to the ten largest clones. Sequencing was done on a sample of PBMCs or T cells enriched from blood (not recorded which). The receptors originated from a woman in her 30s who had recovered from COVID-19.

CDR3 sequence (DNA): TGTGCCAGCAGCATTTTTGGGGGGAGAACACAAGAGACCCAGTACTTC. Translation gives CASSIFGGRTQETQYF. This sequence joins TRBV7-2 and TRBJ2-5, with a weak D call TRBD2 (6 bases). Per the germline V gene, CDR1 is SGHTA and CDR2 is FQGNSA. The CDR3 runs to 16 residues. V lost 5 bases, J lost 2 bases, and 18 bases lay in between.

The gene calls are TRBV19 and TRBJ2-2; 7 bases map to TRBD2. Germline V lookup: CDR1 LNHDA, CDR2 SQIVND (reference sequence). The CDR3 spans 14 residues. Germline trimming cut 2 bases from V and 6 bases from J; bases unmatched to any gene: 3. The CDR3 spells CASSIWGGPGELFF. In DNA, the CDR3 is TGTGCCAGTAGTATATGGGGGGGTCCCGGGGAGCTGTTTTTT. Together with reference TRBV19 and TRBJ2-2, the CDR3 gives the full variable domain: DGGITQSPKYLFRKEGQNVTLSCEQNLNHDAMYWYRQDPGQGLRLIYYSQIVNDFQKGDIAEGYSVSREKKESFPLTVTSAQKNPTAFYLCASSIWGGPGELFFGEGSRLTVL.

The chain links TRBV9 to TRBJ2-1, with D unresolved. The CDR3 runs 16 residues. CDR1 is SGDLS and CDR2 is YYNGEE in the germline V gene. With 1 base removed from V and 0 bases from J, the gap between germline ends came to 11 bases. CDR3 loop: CASSVTLPSSYNEQFF. DNA for the CDR3: TGTGCCAGCAGCGTAACCCTCCCGAGCTCCTACAATGAGCAGTTCTTC.

The V gene is TRBV6-6, the J gene TRBJ1-1, with 7 bases lining up with TRBD1. J was trimmed by 0 bases and V by 5 bases; bases with no gene match: 12. The CDR3 runs to 17 residues. Germline V lookup: CDR1 MNHNY, CDR2 SVGAGI (reference sequence). This CDR3 is CASSRARTGSMNTEAFF. In DNA form, the CDR3 reads TGTGCCAGCAGTCGCGCTCGGACAGGCAGCATGAACACTGAAGCTTTCTTT.

The rearrangement links TRBV4-1 to TRBJ2-4; weak D call: TRBD2 (7 bases). Trimming took 1 base from V and 5 from J, leaving 21 bases between them. Per the germline V gene, CDR1 is MGHRA and CDR2 is YSYEKL. The CDR3 totals 18 residues. CDR3 loop: CASSQVQTGGFKENIQYF. The CDR3 coding sequence is TGCGCCAGCAGCCAAGTTCAAACGGGGGGCTTCAAAGAAAACATTCAGTACTTC.

CDR3 amino acids: CASRRTPTDTQYF. The CDR3, as DNA: TGTGCCAGCAGGAGAACCCCCACAGATACGCAGTATTTT. The V and J genes are TRBV2 and TRBJ2-3; D remains unclear. This CDR3 has 13 residues. V lost 6 bases and J lost 2, with 9 bases in between. Germline CDR1 reads SNHLY; CDR2 reads FYNNEI. Looking up the rest from reference TRBV2 and TRBJ2-3 gives the full variable domain: EPEVTQTPSHQVTQMGQEVILRCVPISNHLYFYWYRQILGQKVEFLVSFYNNEISEKSEIFDDQFSVERPDGSNFTLKIRSTKLEDSAMYFCASRRTPTDTQYFGPGTRLTVL.

The V gene is TRBV5-1, the J gene TRBJ2-7, with D possibly being TRBD1 (7 bases). Germline loops: CDR1 SGHRS, CDR2 YFSETQ. V was cut by 4 bases and J by 3 bases, with 14 bases left in between. The CDR3 consists of 14 residues. The CDR3 loop is CASSLQGTGYEQYF. CDR3 nucleotides: TGCGCCAGCAGCCTACAGGGGACTGGCTACGAGCAGTACTTC. The full variable domain, with the rest looked up from reference TRBV5-1 and TRBJ2-7, is KAGVTQTPRYLIKTRGQQVTLSCSPISGHRSVSWYQQTPGQGLQFLFEYFSETQRNKGNFPGRFSGRQFSNSRSEMNVSTLELGDSALYLCASSLQGTGYEQYFGPGTRLTVT.

The rearrangement uses TRBV27 and TRBJ2-1; D might be TRBD1 (5 bases). CDR1 and CDR2 (germline): MNHEY, SMNVEV (reference sequence). The CDR3 is 13 amino acids. V was shortened by 7 bases and J by 9 bases, with 16 bases between the two germline ends. In DNA form, the CDR3 reads TGTGCCAGCACAGGGTATCGTTCGGGTGAGCAGTTCTTC. Translation gives CASTGYRSGEQFF.

This clone was observed a few times. The rearrangement joins TRBV2 to TRBJ2-2; D gene uncertain. The CDR3 covers 13 residues. With 7 bases removed from V and 2 bases from J, the gap between germline ends came to 8 bases. The germline CDR1 and CDR2 sequences are SNHLY and FYNNEI. CDR3 in amino acids: CASIQENTGELFF. The CDR3 DNA reads TGTGCCAGCATACAAGAAAACACCGGGGAGCTGTTTTTT.

This rearrangement joins TRBV28 to TRBJ1-2; TRBD1 matches at 8 bases. This CDR3 region has 15 residues. Germline CDR1 and CDR2: MDHEN and SYDVKM. The trim removed 1 base at V and 2 bases at J, leaving 3 bases unmatched. In DNA, the CDR3 is TGTGCCAGCAGTTTATTAACAGGGGGGAACTATGGCTACACCTTC. Translating it yields CASSLLTGGNYGYTF.

This chain links TRBV28 with TRBJ2-7; 7 nucleotides line up with TRBD2. This CDR3 is built from 13 residues. V was pared by 3 bases and J by 2 bases, with 1 base of the junction left unmatched. Germline V lookup: CDR1 MDHEN, CDR2 SYDVKM. As DNA, the CDR3 is TGTGCCAGCAGTTTGGGAGGGCCCTACGAGCAGTACGTC. This gives the protein CASSLGGPYEQYV.

The chain is built from TRBV28 and TRBJ1-2; possibly TRBD1 for D (6 bases). The length of the CDR3 is 15 residues. Trimming took off 7 bases at V and 4 bases at J, with 19 bases between the two ends. The germline V gene encodes CDR1 MDHEN and CDR2 SYDVKM. The CDR3 loop reads CASTAPQGWGYGYTF. The CDR3 DNA reads as TGTGCCAGCACCGCCCCACAGGGATGGGGCTATGGCTACACCTTC.

This clone appeared once. One end of the junction fails to match germline, which may point to a read error. J is TRBJ1-2 and V is TRBV7-9; no firm D call. CDR3 length: 16 residues. Germline V gene data show CDR1 as SEHNR and CDR2 as FQNEAQ (reference sequence). CDR3 in amino acids: CVSSLENADHFYGYTF. The CDR3 nucleotides read TGTGTCAGCAGCTTAGAGAATGCGGATCACTTCTATGGCTACACCTTC.

In its sample, this clone was seen many times. The chain employs TRBV7-9 and TRBJ1-2, with 7 bases that match TRBD1. In germline, CDR1 is SEHNR, CDR2 FQNEAQ (reference sequence). The CDR3 loop spans 12 amino acids. Trimming cost V 5 bases and J 5 bases; bases outside gene matches: 2. CDR3 sequence: CASSLTGYGYTF. CDR3 nucleotides: TGTGCCAGCAGCCTGACAGGGTATGGCTACACCTTC.

The chain employs TRBV27 and TRBJ2-3; D not resolved. This CDR3 contains 13 residues. The germline V gene has CDR1 MNHEY and CDR2 SMNVEV (reference sequence). Trimming stripped 3 bases from V and 4 bases from J, with 8 bases between. CDR3 amino acids: CASSFRNSDTQYF. In nucleotides, the CDR3 is TGTGCCAGCAGTTTTCGCAACTCAGATACGCAGTATTTT.